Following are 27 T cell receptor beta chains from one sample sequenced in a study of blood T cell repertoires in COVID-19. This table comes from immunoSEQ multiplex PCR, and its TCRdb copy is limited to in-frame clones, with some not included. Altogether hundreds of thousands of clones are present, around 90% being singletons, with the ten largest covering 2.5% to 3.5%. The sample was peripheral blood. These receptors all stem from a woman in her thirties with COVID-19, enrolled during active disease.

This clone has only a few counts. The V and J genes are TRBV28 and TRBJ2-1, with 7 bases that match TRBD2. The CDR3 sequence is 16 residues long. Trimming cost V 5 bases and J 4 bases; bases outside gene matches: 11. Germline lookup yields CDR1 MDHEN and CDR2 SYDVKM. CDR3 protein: CASSPPPAGQYNEQFF. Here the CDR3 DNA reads TGTGCCAGCAGTCCCCCCCCAGCGGGGCAATACAATGAGCAGTTCTTC.

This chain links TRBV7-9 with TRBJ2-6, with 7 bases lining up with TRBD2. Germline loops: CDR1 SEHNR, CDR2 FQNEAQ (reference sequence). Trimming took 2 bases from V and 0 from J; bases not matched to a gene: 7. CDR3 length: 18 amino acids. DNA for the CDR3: TGTGCCAGCAGCTTACGGGGAGGGCGGGCCTCTGGGGCCAACGTCCTGACTTTC. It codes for CASSLRGGRASGANVLTF.

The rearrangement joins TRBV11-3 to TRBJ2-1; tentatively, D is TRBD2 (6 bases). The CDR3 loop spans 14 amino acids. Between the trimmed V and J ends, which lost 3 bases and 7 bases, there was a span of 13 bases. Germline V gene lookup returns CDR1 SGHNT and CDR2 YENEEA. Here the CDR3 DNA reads TGTGCCAGCAGCTTCCCGGGACTGTCAAATGAGCAGTTCTTC. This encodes CASSFPGLSNEQFF.

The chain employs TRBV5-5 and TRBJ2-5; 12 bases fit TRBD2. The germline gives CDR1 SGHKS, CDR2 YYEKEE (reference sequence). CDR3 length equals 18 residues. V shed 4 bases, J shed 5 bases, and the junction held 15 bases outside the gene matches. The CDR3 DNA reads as TGTGCCAGCAGCCCTCCCGGCCTAGCGGGGGGGCCGGGGGAGACCCAGTACTTC. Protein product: CASSPPGLAGGPGETQYF.

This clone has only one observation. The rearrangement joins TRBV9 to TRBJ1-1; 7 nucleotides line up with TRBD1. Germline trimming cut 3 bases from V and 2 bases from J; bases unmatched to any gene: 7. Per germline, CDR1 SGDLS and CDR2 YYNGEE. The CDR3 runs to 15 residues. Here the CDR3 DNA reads TGTGCCAGCAGCGCGTTTACAGGGGTTAACACTGAAGCTTTCTTT. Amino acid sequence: CASSAFTGVNTEAFF.

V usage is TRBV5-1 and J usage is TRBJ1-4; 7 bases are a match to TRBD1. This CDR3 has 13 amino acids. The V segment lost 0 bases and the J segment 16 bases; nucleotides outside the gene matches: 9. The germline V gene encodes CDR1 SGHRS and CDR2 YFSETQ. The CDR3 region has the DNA TGCGCCAGCAGCTTGGCCGGAGAGGGGGCTACGTTTTTT. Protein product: CASSLAGEGATFF. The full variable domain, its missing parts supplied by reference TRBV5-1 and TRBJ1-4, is KAGVTQTPRYLIKTRGQQVTLSCSPISGHRSVSWYQQTPGQGLQFLFEYFSETQRNKGNFPGRFSGRQFSNSRSEMNVSTLELGDSALYLCASSLAGEGATFFGSGTQLSVL.

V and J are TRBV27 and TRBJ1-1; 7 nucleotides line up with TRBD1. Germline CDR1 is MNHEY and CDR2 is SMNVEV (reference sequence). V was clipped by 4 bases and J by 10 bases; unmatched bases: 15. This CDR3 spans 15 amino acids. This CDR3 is CASSSFGQDGNGAFF. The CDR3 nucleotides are TGTGCCAGCAGTTCATTCGGACAGGATGGAAATGGAGCTTTCTTT.

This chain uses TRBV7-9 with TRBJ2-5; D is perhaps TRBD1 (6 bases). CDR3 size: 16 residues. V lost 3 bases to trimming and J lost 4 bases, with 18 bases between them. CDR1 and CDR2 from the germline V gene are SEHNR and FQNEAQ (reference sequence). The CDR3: CASSFSVLGRGETQYF. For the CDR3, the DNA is TGTGCCAGCAGCTTTTCGGTCCTAGGCAGGGGAGAGACCCAGTACTTC.

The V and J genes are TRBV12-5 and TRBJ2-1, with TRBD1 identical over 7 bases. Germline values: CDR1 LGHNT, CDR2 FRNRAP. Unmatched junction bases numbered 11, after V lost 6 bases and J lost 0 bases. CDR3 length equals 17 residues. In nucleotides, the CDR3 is TGTGCTAGTGGCCTTTACTCAGGGGGACGCTCCTACAATGAGCAGTTCTTC. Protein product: CASGLYSGGRSYNEQFF.

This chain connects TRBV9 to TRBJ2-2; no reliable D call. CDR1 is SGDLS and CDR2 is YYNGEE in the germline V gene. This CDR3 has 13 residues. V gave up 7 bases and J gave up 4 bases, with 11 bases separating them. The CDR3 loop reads CASGIGGTGELFF. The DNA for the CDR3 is TGTGCCAGCGGTATCGGCGGCACCGGGGAGCTGTTTTTT.

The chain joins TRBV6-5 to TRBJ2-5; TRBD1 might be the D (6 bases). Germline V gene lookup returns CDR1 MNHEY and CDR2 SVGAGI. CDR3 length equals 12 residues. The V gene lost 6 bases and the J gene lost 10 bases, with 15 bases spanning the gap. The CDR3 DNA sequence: TGTGCCAGCAGGACACCCCCCAGGGGCCAGTACTTC. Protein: CASRTPPRGQYF.

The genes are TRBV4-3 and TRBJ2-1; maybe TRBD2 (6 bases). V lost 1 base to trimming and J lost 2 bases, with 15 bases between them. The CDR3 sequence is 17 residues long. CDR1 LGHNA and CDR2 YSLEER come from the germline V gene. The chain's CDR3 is CASSQAGPGSPYNEQFF. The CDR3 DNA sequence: TGCGCCAGCAGCCAAGCGGGGCCCGGGAGCCCCTACAATGAGCAGTTCTTC.

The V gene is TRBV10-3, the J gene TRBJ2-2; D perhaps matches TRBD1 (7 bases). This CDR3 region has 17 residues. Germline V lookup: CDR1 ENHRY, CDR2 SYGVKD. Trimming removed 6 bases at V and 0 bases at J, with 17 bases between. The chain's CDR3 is CAISQDRTNANTGELFF. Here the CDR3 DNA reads TGTGCCATCAGCCAGGACAGGACTAACGCGAACACCGGGGAGCTGTTTTTT.

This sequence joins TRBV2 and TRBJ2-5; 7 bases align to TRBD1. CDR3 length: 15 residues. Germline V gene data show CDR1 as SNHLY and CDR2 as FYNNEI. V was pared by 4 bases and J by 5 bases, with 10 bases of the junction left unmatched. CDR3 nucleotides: TGTGCCAGCAGTGCTGTTAGGGGGCGCGGGGAGACCCAGTACTTC. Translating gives CASSAVRGRGETQYF.

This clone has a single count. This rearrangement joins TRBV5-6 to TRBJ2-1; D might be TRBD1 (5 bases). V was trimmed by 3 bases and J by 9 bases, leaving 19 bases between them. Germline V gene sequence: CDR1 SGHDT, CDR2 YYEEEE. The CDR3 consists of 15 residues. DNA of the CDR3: TGTGCCAGCAGCTCCAATTGGGGCCCGGGTCGTGAGCAGTTCTTC. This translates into CASSSNWGPGREQFF.

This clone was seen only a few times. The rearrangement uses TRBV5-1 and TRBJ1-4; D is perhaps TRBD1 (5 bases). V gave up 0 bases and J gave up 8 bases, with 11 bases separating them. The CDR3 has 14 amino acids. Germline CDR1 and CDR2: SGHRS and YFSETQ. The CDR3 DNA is TGCGCCAGCAGCTTGGAGGCAGGGCGCGAAAAACTGTTTTTT. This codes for CASSLEAGREKLFF. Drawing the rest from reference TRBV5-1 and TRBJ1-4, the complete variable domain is KAGVTQTPRYLIKTRGQQVTLSCSPISGHRSVSWYQQTPGQGLQFLFEYFSETQRNKGNFPGRFSGRQFSNSRSEMNVSTLELGDSALYLCASSLEAGREKLFFGSGTQLSVL.

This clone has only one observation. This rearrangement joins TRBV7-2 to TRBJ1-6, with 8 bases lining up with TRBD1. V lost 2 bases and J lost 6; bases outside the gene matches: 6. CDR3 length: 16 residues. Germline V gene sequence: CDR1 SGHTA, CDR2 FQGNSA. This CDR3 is CASSLTQGARNSPLHF. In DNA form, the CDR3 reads TGTGCCAGCAGCTTAACGCAGGGGGCGCGTAATTCACCCCTCCACTTT. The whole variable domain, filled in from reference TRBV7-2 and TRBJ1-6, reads GAGVSQSPSNKVTEKGKDVELRCDPISGHTALYWYRQSLGQGLEFLIYFQGNSAPDKSGLPSDRFSAERTGGSVSTLTIQRTQQEDSAVYLCASSLTQGARNSPLHFGNGTRLTVT.

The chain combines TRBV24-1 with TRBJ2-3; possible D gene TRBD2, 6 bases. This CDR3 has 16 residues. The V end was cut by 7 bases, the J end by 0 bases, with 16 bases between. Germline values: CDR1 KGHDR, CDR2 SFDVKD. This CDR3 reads CATSEMGSGSTDTQYF. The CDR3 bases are TGTGCCACCAGCGAGATGGGTAGCGGAAGCACAGATACGCAGTATTTT.

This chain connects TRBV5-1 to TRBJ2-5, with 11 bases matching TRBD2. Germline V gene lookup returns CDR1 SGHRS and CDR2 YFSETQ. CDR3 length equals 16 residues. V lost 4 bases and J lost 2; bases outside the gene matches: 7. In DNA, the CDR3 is TGCGCCAGCAGCGTAGGGACTAGCGGAGAGCAAGAGACCCAGTACTTC. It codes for CASSVGTSGEQETQYF.

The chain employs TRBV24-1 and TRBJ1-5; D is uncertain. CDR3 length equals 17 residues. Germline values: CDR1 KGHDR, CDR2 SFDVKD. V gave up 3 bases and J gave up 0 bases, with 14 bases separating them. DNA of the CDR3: TGTGCCACCAGTGATACCCGGGTTGGTTCTAGCAATCAGCCCCAGCATTTT. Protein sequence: CATSDTRVGSSNQPQHF.

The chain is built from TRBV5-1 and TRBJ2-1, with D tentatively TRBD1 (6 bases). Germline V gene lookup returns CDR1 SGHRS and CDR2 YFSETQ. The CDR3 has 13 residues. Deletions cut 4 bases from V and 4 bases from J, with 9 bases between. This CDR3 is CASSRTDYNEQFF. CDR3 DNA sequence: TGCGCCAGCAGCCGGACAGATTACAATGAGCAGTTCTTC. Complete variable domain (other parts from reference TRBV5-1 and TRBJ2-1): KAGVTQTPRYLIKTRGQQVTLSCSPISGHRSVSWYQQTPGQGLQFLFEYFSETQRNKGNFPGRFSGRQFSNSRSEMNVSTLELGDSALYLCASSRTDYNEQFFGPGTRLTVL.

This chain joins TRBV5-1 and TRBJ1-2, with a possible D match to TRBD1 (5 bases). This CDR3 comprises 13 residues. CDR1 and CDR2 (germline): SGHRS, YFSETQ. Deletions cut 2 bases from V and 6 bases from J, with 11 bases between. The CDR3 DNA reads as TGCGCCAGCAGCTTCCAGGGTGAGGATGGCTACACCTTC. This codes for CASSFQGEDGYTF.

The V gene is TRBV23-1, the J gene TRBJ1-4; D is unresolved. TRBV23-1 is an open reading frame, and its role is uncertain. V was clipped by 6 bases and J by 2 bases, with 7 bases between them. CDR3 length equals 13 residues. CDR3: CASRRLTNEKLFF. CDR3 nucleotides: TGCGCCAGCAGACGACTCACTAATGAAAAACTGTTTTTT.

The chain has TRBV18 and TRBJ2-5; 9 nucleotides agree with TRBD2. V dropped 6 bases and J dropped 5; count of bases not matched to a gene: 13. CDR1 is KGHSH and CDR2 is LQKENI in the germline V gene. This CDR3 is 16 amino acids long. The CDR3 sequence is CASSFPSGLAMETQYF. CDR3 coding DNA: TGTGCCAGCTCTTTCCCCTCGGGACTAGCAATGGAGACCCAGTACTTC.

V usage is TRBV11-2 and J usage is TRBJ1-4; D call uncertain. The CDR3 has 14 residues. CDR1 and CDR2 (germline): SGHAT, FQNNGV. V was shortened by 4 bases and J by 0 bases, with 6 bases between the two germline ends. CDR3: CASSWSATNEKLFF. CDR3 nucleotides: TGTGCCAGCAGCTGGAGCGCAACTAATGAAAAACTGTTTTTT.

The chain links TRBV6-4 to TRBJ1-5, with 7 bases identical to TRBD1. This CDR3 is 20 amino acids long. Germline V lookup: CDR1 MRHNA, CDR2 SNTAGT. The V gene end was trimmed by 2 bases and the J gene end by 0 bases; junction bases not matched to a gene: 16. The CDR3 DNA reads TGTGCCAGCAGTGACCCGCAGACAGGGAAGGGTTCTTATAGCAATCAGCCCCAGCATTTT. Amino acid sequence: CASSDPQTGKGSYSNQPQHF.

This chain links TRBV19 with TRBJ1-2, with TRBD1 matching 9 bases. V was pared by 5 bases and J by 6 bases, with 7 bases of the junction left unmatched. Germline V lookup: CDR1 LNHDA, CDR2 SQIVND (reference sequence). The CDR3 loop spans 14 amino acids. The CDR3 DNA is TGTGCCAGTAGTGCGGGACAGGGTTCGGATGGCTACACCTTC. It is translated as CASSAGQGSDGYTF.